The clone carrying this T cell receptor (beta chain) was observed once. Germline V gives CDR1 SGHNT, CDR2 YENEEA. The V segment lost 6 bases and the J segment 4 bases; nucleotides outside the gene matches: 4. This CDR3 region has 15 residues. Sequenced by immunoSEQ multiplex PCR; TCRdb stores in-frame clones only, minus some. Of 60,000 to 85,000 clones listed, about 74% are singletons. These data are taken from a study of blood T cell repertoires in COVID-19. The material sequenced was peripheral blood. The receptor was derived from a human donor with acute or convalescent COVID-19. The donor label of this sample is uncertain. The gene calls are TRBV11-3 and TRBJ2-5; 14 bases align to TRBD2. CDR3 loop: CASSPGTSGGETQYF. The CDR3 DNA reads as TGTGCCAGCAGTCCCGGGACTAGCGGGGGAGAGACCCAGTACTTC.